Below are 30 T cell receptor beta chains sequenced from a single sample in a study of CD8 T cells in Susac syndrome. cDNA came from about 0.46 to 1 ug RNA primed by random hexamers. TCRdb re-analysed the immunoSEQ multiplex PCR reads in MiXCR, keeping a single row per CDR3 protein. The table includes about 130,000 distinct CDR3 sequences, around 94% detected once. Sequenced: CD8+ T cells from PBMCs. These receptors were obtained from a human donor with Susac syndrome.

This rearrangement joins TRBV2 to TRBJ2-2, with TRBD2 matching over 13 bases. Germline CDR1 is SNHLY and CDR2 is FYNNEI. J was trimmed by 4 bases and V by 6 bases; bases with no gene match: 5. This CDR3 spans 16 amino acids. In nucleotides, the CDR3 is TGTGCCAGCAGCCCCGGGACTAGCGGGATCACCGGGGAGCTGTTTTTT. Protein product: CASSPGTSGITGELFF.

In DNA, the CDR3 is TGTGCCAGCAGCTTGCGGCAGGGGGTAGGAAATGAGCAGTTCTTC. As protein: CASSLRQGVGNEQFF. This chain joins TRBV11-3 and TRBJ2-1; 7 nucleotides align to TRBD1. The CDR3 consists of 15 residues. From germline, CDR1 is SGHNT and CDR2 YENEEA. With V trimmed by 3 bases and J by 7 bases, 9 bases remained unmatched.

The rearrangement links TRBV9 to TRBJ2-1; no firm D call. Between the trimmed V and J ends, which lost 0 bases and 6 bases, there was a span of 7 bases. Germline V gene lookup returns CDR1 SGDLS and CDR2 YYNGEE. The CDR3 length is 13 residues. The CDR3 here is CASSVVPANEQFF. As DNA, the CDR3 is TGTGCCAGCAGCGTAGTCCCGGCCAATGAGCAGTTCTTC.

This clonotype was counted once. The chain has TRBV15 and TRBJ1-5; 8 nucleotides align to TRBD1. CDR3 length equals 15 residues. Trimming removed 4 bases from V and 0 bases from J; junction bases left unmatched: 2. Germline CDR1 is LNHNV and CDR2 is YYDKDF (reference sequence). CDR3 in DNA: TGTGCCACCAGCACAGGGGGCTCTAGCAATCAGCCCCAGCATTTT. Its protein product is CATSTGGSSNQPQHF.

The CDR3 DNA follows: TGCAGTGCCTACGGACTAGCGGGTTACAATGAGCAGTTCTTC. Its translation: CSAYGLAGYNEQFF. The chain employs TRBV20-1 and TRBJ2-1; 11 bases align to TRBD2. The CDR3 is 14 residues long. V lost 6 bases and J lost 4; bases outside the gene matches: 5. Germline values: CDR1 DFQATT, CDR2 SNEGSKA (reference sequence).

The chain employs TRBV25-1 and TRBJ2-7, with 7 bases matching TRBD2. CDR1 is MGHDK, CDR2 SYGVNS, per germline. The CDR3 spans 16 residues. After removal of 5 bases from V and 2 bases from J, the junction contained 12 bases not matched to a gene. CDR3 bases: TGTGCCAGCAGTTTGGGGGAGGGGCCCCATCCCTACGAGCAGTACTTC. The encoded protein is CASSLGEGPHPYEQYF.

The V gene is TRBV11-2, the J gene TRBJ2-7, with 10 bases aligning to TRBD1. Trimming took 5 bases from V and 4 from J; bases not matched to a gene: 5. From germline, CDR1 is SGHAT and CDR2 FQNNGV. The CDR3 totals 14 residues. The CDR3, as DNA: TGTGCCAGCAGCACGACAGGGGGCAAGTACGAGCAGTACTTC. As protein: CASSTTGGKYEQYF.

The chain has TRBV10-2 and TRBJ2-1, with 12 bases that match TRBD1. Germline V CDR1 and CDR2: WSHSY, SAAADI. The V and J ends lost 6 bases and 5 bases, in that order; junction bases with no gene match: 8. The CDR3 runs 16 residues. CDR3 nucleotides: TGCGCCAGCAGCCCTCCGGGACAGGGGGCGGACAATGAGCAGTTCTTC. Translating gives CASSPPGQGADNEQFF.

The chain couples TRBV11-2 to TRBJ2-3; the match to TRBD2 covers 16 bases. CDR1 SGHAT and CDR2 FQNNGV come from the germline V gene. CDR3 length: 15 amino acids. V was pared by 3 bases and J by 8 bases, with 2 bases of the junction left unmatched. Here the CDR3 reads CASSLGLAGGATQYF. The CDR3 nucleotides read TGTGCCAGCAGCTTGGGACTAGCGGGAGGGGCTACGCAGTATTTT.

The V call is TRBV13, the J call TRBJ2-1; 7 positions match TRBD1. The length of the CDR3 is 15 residues. V shed 1 base and J 7 bases; nucleotides not matched to a gene: 7. Looked up from germline, CDR1 is PRHDT and CDR2 is FYEKMQ (reference sequence). Written as DNA, the CDR3 is TGTGCCAGCAGCTTAGAGGGACAGACGAGGAATGAGCAGTTCTTC. As protein: CASSLEGQTRNEQFF.

V gene TRBV20-1 combines with J gene TRBJ2-5; 7 bases align to TRBD2. The CDR3 totals 12 residues. From germline, CDR1 is DFQATT and CDR2 SNEGSKA (reference sequence). The J segment lost 5 bases and the V segment lost 5 bases, leaving 5 bases of the junction unmatched. CDR3 bases: TGCAGTGCTGCCCAGGGAGGGGAGACCCAGTACTTC. Protein product: CSAAQGGETQYF.

J is TRBJ2-7 and V is TRBV7-2; TRBD1 matches 8 bases. This CDR3 has 15 amino acids. V was pared by 6 bases and J by 3 bases, with 10 bases of the junction left unmatched. Germline CDR1 and CDR2: SGHTA and FQGNSA. CDR3: CASSLGTGPFYEQYF. DNA of the CDR3: TGTGCCAGCAGTCTCGGGACAGGACCTTTCTACGAGCAGTACTTC.

This clonotype was picked up one time. This chain uses TRBV24-1 with TRBJ1-6; D is ambiguous. Trimming removed 4 bases at V and 2 bases at J, with 17 bases between. This CDR3 has 18 residues. Looked up from germline, CDR1 is KGHDR and CDR2 is SFDVKD. In nucleotides, the CDR3 is TGTGCCACCAGTGACCCCATCCCGTTTAGCGCCTATAATTCACCCCTCCACTTT. Translation gives CATSDPIPFSAYNSPLHF.

The chain links TRBV5-6 to TRBJ2-5, with D uncertain. The germline V gene encodes CDR1 SGHDT and CDR2 YYEEEE. V gave up 3 bases and J gave up 5 bases, with 20 bases separating them. There are 16 residues in the CDR3. CDR3 residues: CASSSGSIPTSETQYF. The DNA for the CDR3 is TGTGCCAGCAGCTCCGGTTCCATACCGACCTCCGAGACCCAGTACTTC. Filled out from reference TRBV5-6 and TRBJ2-5, the complete variable domain reads DAGVTQSPTHLIKTRGQQVTLRCSPKSGHDTVSWYQQALGQGPQFIFQYYEEEERQRGNFPDRFSGHQFPNYSSELNVNALLLGDSALYLCASSSGSIPTSETQYFGPGTRLLVL.

The genes are TRBV9 and TRBJ2-1, with D possibly TRBD1 on 5 matching bases. V gave up 0 bases and J gave up 5 bases, with 12 bases separating them. The CDR3 has 15 residues. In germline, CDR1 is SGDLS, CDR2 YYNGEE. Here the CDR3 DNA reads TGTGCCAGCAGCGTAGAAGGGGCTGTCCACAATGAGCAGTTCTTC. Protein sequence: CASSVEGAVHNEQFF.

The chain recombines TRBV5-6 with TRBJ2-1; D gene ambiguous. The germline V and J ends were trimmed by 2 bases and 8 bases, with 14 bases remaining between them. The CDR3 extends over 14 amino acids. In germline, CDR1 is SGHDT, CDR2 YYEEEE. The CDR3 DNA reads TGTGCCAGCAGCTTTCTTCCGGATGGTGATGAGCAGTTCTTC. It specifies CASSFLPDGDEQFF.

The rearrangement joins TRBV1 to TRBJ1-5; the table's D call, TRBD1, has no DNA check behind it. TRBV1 is termed a pseudogene. CDR3 size: 15 residues. CDR3 DNA: TGCACCAGCAGCGCCCCGGGACAGCCGAATCAGCCCCAGCATTTT. It yields the protein CTSSAPGQPNQPQHF.

The table lists this clonotype with a few counts. The chain links TRBV5-5 to TRBJ2-5; D possibly matches TRBD1 or TRBD2 (5 bases each). Germline V gives CDR1 SGHKS, CDR2 YYEKEE (reference sequence). The CDR3 sequence is 12 residues long. With 6 bases removed from V and 5 bases from J, the gap between germline ends came to 11 bases. CDR3 bases: TGTGCCAGCACCCAGGGACGGGAGACCCAGTACTTC. It yields the protein CASTQGRETQYF.

The chain combines TRBV18 with TRBJ1-4; perhaps TRBD1 as D (5 bases). CDR1 and CDR2 from the germline V gene are KGHSH and LQKENI. Trimming stripped 3 bases from V and 7 bases from J, with 9 bases between. The CDR3 runs to 13 residues. Here the CDR3 DNA reads TGTGCCAGCTCACCGGAAAGGGGTGAAAAACTGTTTTTT. Protein: CASSPERGEKLFF.

The V call is TRBV7-8, the J call TRBJ2-7, with TRBD1 matching 7 bases. V shed 5 bases, J shed 6 bases, and the junction held 13 bases outside the gene matches. CDR3 length: 15 residues. Germline V gene sequence: CDR1 SGHVS, CDR2 FQNEAQ. CDR3 sequence (DNA): TGTGCCAGCAGCCTAGGACAGGACTCCTTCTTCGAGCAGTACTTC. It translates to CASSLGQDSFFEQYF.

The chain is built from TRBV5-1 and TRBJ1-6, with D hard to call. Germline assignment: CDR1 SGHRS and CDR2 YFSETQ. With 0 bases removed from V and 0 bases from J, the gap between germline ends came to 10 bases. The CDR3 is made up of 17 amino acids. CDR3 residues: CASSLEAMSSYNSPLHF. The CDR3, as DNA: TGCGCCAGCAGCTTGGAAGCTATGAGCTCCTATAATTCACCCCTCCACTTT.

V is TRBV27 and J is TRBJ2-3; no firm D call. CDR1 MNHEY and CDR2 SMNVEV come from the germline V gene (reference sequence). Deletions cut 6 bases from V and 8 bases from J, with 9 bases between. The CDR3 has 11 residues. The DNA for the CDR3 is TGTGCCAGCAGCCCCCCTGCTACGCAGTATTTT. Translating it yields CASSPPATQYF.

This sequence joins TRBV24-1 and TRBJ2-2; 10 bases agree with TRBD1. There are 16 residues in the CDR3. The germline gives CDR1 KGHDR, CDR2 SFDVKD. V trimming: 4 bases; J trimming: 7 bases; junction bases outside the gene matches: 8. CDR3 loop: CATSDPGTGDDGELFF. The CDR3 DNA reads as TGTGCCACCAGTGACCCCGGGACAGGGGATGACGGGGAGCTGTTTTTT.

The V and J genes are TRBV30 and TRBJ1-1; maybe TRBD1 (6 bases). Trimming shortened V by 0 bases and J by 3 bases, and 11 bases separated the two germline ends. CDR3 length: 14 amino acids. Germline V lookup: CDR1 GTSNPN, CDR2 SVGIG (reference sequence). DNA for the CDR3: TGTGCCTGGAGTGTACAGACAGGTTACACTGAAGCTTTCTTT. Residues: CAWSVQTGYTEAFF. The full variable domain, its missing parts supplied by reference TRBV30 and TRBJ1-1, is SQTIHQWPATLVQPVGSPLSLECTVEGTSNPNLYWYRQAAGRGLQLLFYSVGIGQISSEVPQNLSASRPQDRQFILSSKKLLLSDSGFYLCAWSVQTGYTEAFFGQGTRLTVV.

This rearrangement joins TRBV29-1 to TRBJ2-1; D might be TRBD2 (6 bases). Trimming took 3 bases from V and 3 from J, leaving 12 bases between them. CDR1 SQVTM and CDR2 ANQGSEA come from the germline V gene. The CDR3 sequence is 14 residues long. The CDR3 region has the DNA TGCAGCGTTGATTGGCGGGATCGCTACAATGAGCAGTTCTTC. This gives the protein CSVDWRDRYNEQFF.

The chain has TRBV30 and TRBJ1-2; no reliable D call. Germline lookup yields CDR1 GTSNPN and CDR2 SVGIG (reference sequence). The CDR3 is made up of 14 amino acids. V gave up 0 bases and J gave up 3 bases, with 11 bases separating them. CDR3 coding DNA: TGTGCCTGGAGTGTTAGTGAGTCGGACTATGGCTACACCTTC. It is translated as CAWSVSESDYGYTF.

V and J are TRBV4-1 and TRBJ1-2, with D unresolved. V shed 1 base and J shed 7 bases, with 10 bases lying between them. The CDR3 covers 13 residues. CDR1 is MGHRA and CDR2 is YSYEKL in the germline V gene. This chain's CDR3 is CASSQAHASGYTF. The DNA for the CDR3 is TGCGCCAGCAGCCAAGCCCACGCTTCTGGCTACACCTTC.

The CDR3 DNA follows: TGCGCCAGCAGCCAAGATGGGACTAGCGGGAGGACAGATACGCAGTATTTT. Translation: CASSQDGTSGRTDTQYF. The chain joins TRBV4-3 to TRBJ2-3, with TRBD2 matching 15 bases. The junction had 1 base not matched to a gene; V was cut back by 0 bases and J by 3 bases. Per the germline V gene, CDR1 is LGHNA and CDR2 is YSLEER. The CDR3 is 17 residues long.

This chain connects TRBV25-1 to TRBJ2-3, with D hard to call. The CDR3 loop spans 14 amino acids. Trimming stripped 10 bases from V and 0 bases from J, with 14 bases between. Germline V gene lookup returns CDR1 MGHDK and CDR2 SYGVNS. The DNA for the CDR3 is TGTGCCACCGTGACTTTACCTAGCACAGATACGCAGTATTTT. Translating gives CATVTLPSTDTQYF.

This chain links TRBV7-6 with TRBJ1-4, with a weak D call TRBD1 (5 bases). This CDR3 contains 15 residues. The V end lost 5 bases, the J end lost 8 bases, and 18 bases lay between the germline ends. Germline V CDR1 and CDR2: SGHVS, FNYEAQ. The CDR3 nucleotides are TGTGCCAGCAGCCCCCTGGGGCACTCTAGGGAAAAACTGTTTTTT. As protein: CASSPLGHSREKLFF.